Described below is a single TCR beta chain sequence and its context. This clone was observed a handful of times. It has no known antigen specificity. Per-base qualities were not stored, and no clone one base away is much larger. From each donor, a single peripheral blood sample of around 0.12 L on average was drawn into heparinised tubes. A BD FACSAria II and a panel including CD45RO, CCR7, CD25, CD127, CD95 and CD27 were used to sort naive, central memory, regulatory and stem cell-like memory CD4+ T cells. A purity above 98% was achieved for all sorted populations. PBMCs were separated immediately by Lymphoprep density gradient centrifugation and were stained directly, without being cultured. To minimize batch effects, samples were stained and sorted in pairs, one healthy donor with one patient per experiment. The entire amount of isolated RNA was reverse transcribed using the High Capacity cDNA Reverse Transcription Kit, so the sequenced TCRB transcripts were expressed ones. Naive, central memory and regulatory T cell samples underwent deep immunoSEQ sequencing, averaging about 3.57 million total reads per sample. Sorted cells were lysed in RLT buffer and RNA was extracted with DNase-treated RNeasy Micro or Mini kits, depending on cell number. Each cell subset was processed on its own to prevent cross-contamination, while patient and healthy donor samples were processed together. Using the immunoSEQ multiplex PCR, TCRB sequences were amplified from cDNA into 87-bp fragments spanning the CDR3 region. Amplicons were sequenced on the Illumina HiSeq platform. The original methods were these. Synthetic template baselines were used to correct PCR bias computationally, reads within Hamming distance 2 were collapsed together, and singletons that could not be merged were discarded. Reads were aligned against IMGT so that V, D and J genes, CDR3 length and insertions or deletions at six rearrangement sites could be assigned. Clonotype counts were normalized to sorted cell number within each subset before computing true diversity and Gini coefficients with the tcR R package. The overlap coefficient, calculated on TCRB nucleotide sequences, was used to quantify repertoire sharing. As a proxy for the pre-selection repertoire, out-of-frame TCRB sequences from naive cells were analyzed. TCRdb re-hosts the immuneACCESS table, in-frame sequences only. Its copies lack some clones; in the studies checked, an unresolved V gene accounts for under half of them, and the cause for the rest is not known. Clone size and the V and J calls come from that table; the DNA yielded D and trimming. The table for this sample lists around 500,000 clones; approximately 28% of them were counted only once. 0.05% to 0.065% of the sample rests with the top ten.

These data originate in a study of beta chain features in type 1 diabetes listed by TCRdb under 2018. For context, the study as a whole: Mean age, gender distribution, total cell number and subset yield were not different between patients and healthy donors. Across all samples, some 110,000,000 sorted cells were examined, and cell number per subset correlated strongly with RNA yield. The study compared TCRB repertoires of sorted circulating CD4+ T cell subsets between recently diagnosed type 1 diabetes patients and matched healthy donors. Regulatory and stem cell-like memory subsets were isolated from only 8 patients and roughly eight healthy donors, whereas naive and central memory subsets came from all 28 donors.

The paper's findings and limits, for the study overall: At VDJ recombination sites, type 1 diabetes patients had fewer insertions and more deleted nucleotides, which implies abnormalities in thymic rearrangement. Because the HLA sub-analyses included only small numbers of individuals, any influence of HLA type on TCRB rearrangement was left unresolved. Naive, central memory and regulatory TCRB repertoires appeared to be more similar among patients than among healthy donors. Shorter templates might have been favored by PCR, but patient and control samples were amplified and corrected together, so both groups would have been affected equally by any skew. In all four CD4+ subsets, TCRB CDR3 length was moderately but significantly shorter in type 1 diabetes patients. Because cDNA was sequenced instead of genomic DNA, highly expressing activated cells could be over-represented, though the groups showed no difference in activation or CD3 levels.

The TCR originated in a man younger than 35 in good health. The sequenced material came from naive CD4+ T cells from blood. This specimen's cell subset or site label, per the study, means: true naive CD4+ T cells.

At the DNA level, the sequence is TGCAGCGGGCTGAGAGGGACTAGCGGGAGGGATGAGCAGTTCTTC. Translated, it reads CSGLRGTSGRDEQFF. The chain was built from TRBV29-1 and TRBJ2-1, with 16 bases in between that match TRBD2. The CDR3 has 15 amino acids, counting the end cysteine and phenylalanine. CDR3 DNA only is kept here, 45 bases in frame from base 1. CDR1 and CDR2, looked up from the germline V gene, are SQVTM and ANQGSEA. Trimming removed 7 bases from V and 8 bases from J; the gene matches leave 8 bases unexplained.